This T cell receptor beta chain was observed in a study of CD8 T cells in ankylosing spondylitis. V lost 4 bases to trimming and J lost 8 bases; unmatched junction nucleotides: 10. Per the germline V gene, CDR1 is SQVTM and CDR2 is ANQGSEA. There are 14 residues in the CDR3. The TCR beta libraries were generated through quantitative 5'-RACE incorporating molecular barcodes. From the 5' RACE reads, TCRdb called clonotypes with MiXCR, one entry per CDR3 protein. Altogether 500,000 to 550,000 distinct CDR3 sequences are present, roughly 12% being singletons, with the ten largest covering approximately 6.3%. Points on this clonotype: Its antigen is currently unknown.

Study-wide points: Before this, some motif variants had been reported in reactive arthritis synovial fluid and blood. Disease-linked clones were reportedly significantly enriched in matched ankylosing spondylitis synovial fluid. It appeared that ankylosing spondylitis blood was characterized by a TCR beta motif of 8 or 9 highly homologous variants. Clones linked with disease were CD8+ and fairly uncommon in the peripheral blood.

This chain links TRBV29-1 with TRBJ1-4; 7 nucleotides align to TRBD1. The TCR sequence derives from a male donor with ankylosing spondylitis. The specimen was blood, either unsorted or a sorted T cell fraction (not recorded which). Written as DNA, the CDR3 is TGCAGCGTTGGACAGGGATTAATGAAAGAAAAACTGTTTTTT. This sequence encodes CSVGQGLMKEKLFF.